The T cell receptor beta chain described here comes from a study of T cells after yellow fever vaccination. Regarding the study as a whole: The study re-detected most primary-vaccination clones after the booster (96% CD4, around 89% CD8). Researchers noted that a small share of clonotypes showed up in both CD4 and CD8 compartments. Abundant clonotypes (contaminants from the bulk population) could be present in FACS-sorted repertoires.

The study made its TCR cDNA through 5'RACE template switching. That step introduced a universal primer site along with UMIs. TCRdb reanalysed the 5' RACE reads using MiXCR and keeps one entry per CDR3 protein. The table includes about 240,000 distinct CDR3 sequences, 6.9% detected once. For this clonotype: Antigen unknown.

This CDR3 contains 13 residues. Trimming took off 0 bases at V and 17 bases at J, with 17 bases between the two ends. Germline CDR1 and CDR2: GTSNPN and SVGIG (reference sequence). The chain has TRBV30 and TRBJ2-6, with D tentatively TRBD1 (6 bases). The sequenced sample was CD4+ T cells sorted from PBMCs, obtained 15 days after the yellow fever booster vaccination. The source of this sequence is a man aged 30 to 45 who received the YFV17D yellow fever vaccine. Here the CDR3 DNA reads TGTGCCTGGAGTGTGCCCGGTCAGGGGACAATGACTTTC. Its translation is CAWSVPGQGTMTF.